The rows below give T cell receptor beta chains drawn from one sample of a study of vaccination and CD4 T cells after COVID-19. TCRdb redid the calling of the PCR reads with MiXCR, one entry per CDR3 protein. The sample records about 20,000 distinct CDR3 sequences, 43% being singletons. These receptors have no identified antigens. The sequencing used CD4+ T cells from blood, cultured in vitro, collected after SARS-CoV-2 vaccination. These receptors all come from a human donor who had recovered from COVID-19. Both conserved end residues are part of each CDR3. Fields, in order: J gene, D gene, V gene, clone size, CDR3 protein, CDR3 DNA. D genes are given only for firm matches. Where a row states a size, it is once, few, many or the class of an expanded clone; other rows omit it.

j_call: TRBJ1-6
d_call: -
v_call: TRBV14
clone_size: -
cdr3_aa: CASSPIRGNSPLHF
cdr3_nt: TGTGCCAGCAGCCCCATTCGCGGGAATTCACCCCTCCACTTT

j_call: TRBJ2-7
d_call: TRBD1
v_call: TRBV7-9
clone_size: -
cdr3_aa: CATDRRTGNEQYF
cdr3_nt: TGTGCCACGGATCGGAGGACAGGCAACGAGCAGTACTTC

j_call: TRBJ1-6
d_call: TRBD1
v_call: TRBV29-1
clone_size: -
cdr3_aa: CSVTTGARGSPLHF
cdr3_nt: TGCAGCGTTACAACAGGGGCGCGGGGTTCACCCCTCCACTTT

j_call: TRBJ1-2
d_call: -
v_call: TRBV19
clone_size: medium-sized
cdr3_aa: CASSIGVENYGYTF
cdr3_nt: TGTGCCAGTAGTATAGGCGTGGAAAACTATGGCTACACCTTC

j_call: TRBJ2-7
d_call: -
v_call: TRBV2
clone_size: -
cdr3_aa: CASSDIGGSYEQYF
cdr3_nt: TGTGCCAGCAGTGATATCGGGGGCTCCTACGAGCAGTACTTC

j_call: TRBJ1-2
d_call: -
v_call: TRBV7-9
clone_size: few
cdr3_aa: CASSFEQATYGYTF
cdr3_nt: TGTGCCAGCAGCTTCGAACAGGCAACCTATGGCTACACCTTC

j_call: TRBJ2-1
d_call: -
v_call: TRBV20-1
clone_size: once
cdr3_aa: CSATPVGLDEQFF
cdr3_nt: TGCAGTGCTACCCCTGTCGGCCTTGATGAGCAGTTCTTC

j_call: TRBJ2-7
d_call: -
v_call: TRBV10-3
clone_size: once
cdr3_aa: CAISEWTGTWQYF
cdr3_nt: TGTGCCATCAGTGAGTGGACGGGAACTTGGCAGTACTTC

j_call: TRBJ2-2
d_call: -
v_call: TRBV6-2/TRBV6-3
clone_size: -
cdr3_aa: CASSRRADGELFF
cdr3_nt: TGTGCCAGCTCGCGGAGGGCCGATGGGGAGCTGTTTTTT

j_call: TRBJ1-2
d_call: -
v_call: TRBV19
clone_size: -
cdr3_aa: CASSFVPEDFYGYTF
cdr3_nt: TGTGCCAGTAGTTTTGTACCGGAGGATTTCTATGGCTACACCTTC

j_call: TRBJ2-2
d_call: TRBD2
v_call: TRBV19
clone_size: -
cdr3_aa: CASSISAGANTGELFF
cdr3_nt: TGTGCCAGTAGTATCTCGGCGGGAGCGAACACCGGGGAGCTGTTTTTT

j_call: TRBJ1-2
d_call: -
v_call: TRBV7-9
clone_size: -
cdr3_aa: CASSPAGPTEGYTF
cdr3_nt: TGTGCCAGCAGCCCGGCGGGCCCGACGGAAGGCTACACCTTC

j_call: TRBJ1-5
d_call: TRBD1
v_call: TRBV20-1
clone_size: few
cdr3_aa: CSAPSTGGGRQPQHF
cdr3_nt: TGCAGTGCTCCCTCGACAGGGGGCGGTCGTCAGCCCCAGCATTTT

j_call: TRBJ2-5
d_call: -
v_call: TRBV21-1
clone_size: -
cdr3_aa: CASSIVSLDRKETQYF
cdr3_nt: TGTGCCAGCAGCATCGTGTCATTGGACAGAAAAGAGACCCAGTACTTC

j_call: TRBJ1-3
d_call: -
v_call: TRBV7-9
clone_size: -
cdr3_aa: CASSAEGYGNTIYF
cdr3_nt: TGTGCCAGCAGTGCAGAGGGGTACGGAAACACCATATATTTT

j_call: TRBJ1-2
d_call: TRBD1
v_call: TRBV6-2/TRBV6-3
clone_size: -
cdr3_aa: CASSYLRGLYGYTF
cdr3_nt: TGTGCCAGCAGTTACCTCAGGGGGCTCTATGGCTACACCTTC

j_call: TRBJ1-5
d_call: -
v_call: TRBV12-3/TRBV12-4
clone_size: once
cdr3_aa: CASSLVAQQPQHF
cdr3_nt: TGTGCCAGCAGTTTAGTAGCCCAACAGCCCCAGCATTTT

j_call: TRBJ1-2
d_call: -
v_call: TRBV19
clone_size: few
cdr3_aa: CATQSVGGGGIYGYTF
cdr3_nt: TGTGCCACCCAATCGGTGGGAGGGGGTGGAATCTATGGCTACACCTTC

j_call: TRBJ2-2
d_call: TRBD1
v_call: TRBV7-2
clone_size: -
cdr3_aa: CASSLAGGTGELFF
cdr3_nt: TGTGCCAGCAGCCTAGCAGGGGGCACCGGGGAGCTGTTTTTT

j_call: TRBJ1-1
d_call: -
v_call: TRBV20-1
clone_size: -
cdr3_aa: CSASYPGGAREAFF
cdr3_nt: TGCAGTGCTAGTTATCCCGGGGGGGCGCGGGAAGCTTTCTTT